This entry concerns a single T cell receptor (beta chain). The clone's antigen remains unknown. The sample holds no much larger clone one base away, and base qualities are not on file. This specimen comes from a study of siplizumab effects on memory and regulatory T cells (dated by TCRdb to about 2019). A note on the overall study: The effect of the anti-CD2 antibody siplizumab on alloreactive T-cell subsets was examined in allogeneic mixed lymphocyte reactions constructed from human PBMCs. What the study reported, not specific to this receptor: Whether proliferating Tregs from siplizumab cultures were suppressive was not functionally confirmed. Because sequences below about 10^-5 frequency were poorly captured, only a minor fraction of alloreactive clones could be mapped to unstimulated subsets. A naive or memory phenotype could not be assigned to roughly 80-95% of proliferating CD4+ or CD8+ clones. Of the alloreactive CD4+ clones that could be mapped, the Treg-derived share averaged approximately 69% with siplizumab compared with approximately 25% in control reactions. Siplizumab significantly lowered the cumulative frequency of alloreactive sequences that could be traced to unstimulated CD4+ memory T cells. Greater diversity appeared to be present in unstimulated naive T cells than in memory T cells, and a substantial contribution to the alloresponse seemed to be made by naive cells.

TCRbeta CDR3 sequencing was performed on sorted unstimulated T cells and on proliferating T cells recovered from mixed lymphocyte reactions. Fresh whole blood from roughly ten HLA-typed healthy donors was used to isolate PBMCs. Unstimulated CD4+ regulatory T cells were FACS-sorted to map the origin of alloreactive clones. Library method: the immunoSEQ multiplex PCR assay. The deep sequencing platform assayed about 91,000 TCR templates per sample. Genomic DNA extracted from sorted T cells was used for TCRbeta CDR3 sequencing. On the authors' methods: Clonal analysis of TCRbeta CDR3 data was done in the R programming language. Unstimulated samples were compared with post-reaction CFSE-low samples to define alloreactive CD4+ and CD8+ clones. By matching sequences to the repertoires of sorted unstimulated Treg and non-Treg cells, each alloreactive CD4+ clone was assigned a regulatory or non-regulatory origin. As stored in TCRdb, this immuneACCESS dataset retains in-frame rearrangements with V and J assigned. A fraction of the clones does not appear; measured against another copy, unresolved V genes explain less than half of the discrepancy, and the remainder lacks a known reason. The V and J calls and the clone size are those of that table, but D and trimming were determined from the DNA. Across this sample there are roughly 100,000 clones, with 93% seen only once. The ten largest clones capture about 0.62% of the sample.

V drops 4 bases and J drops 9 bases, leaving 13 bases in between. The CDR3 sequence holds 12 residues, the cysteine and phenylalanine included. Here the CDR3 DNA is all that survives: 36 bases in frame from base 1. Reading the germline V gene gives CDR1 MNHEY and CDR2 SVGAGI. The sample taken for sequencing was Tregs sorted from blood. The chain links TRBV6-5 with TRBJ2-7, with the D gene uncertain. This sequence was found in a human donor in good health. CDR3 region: CASSSPPGPQYF. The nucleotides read TGTGCCAGCAGTTCACCCCCGGGCCCGCAGTACTTC.